The 2 T cell receptor beta chains below all came from one sample that was sequenced in a study of OX40 agonist ivuxolimab in advanced cancers. This table comes from immunoSEQ multiplex PCR, and its TCRdb copy is limited to in-frame clones, with some not included. This repertoire shows around 50,000 clones, roughly 87% found once; its top ten account for over 9%. The sequencing here drew on CD4+ or CD8+ T cells sorted from blood, taken in a trial of the OX40 agonist ivuxolimab. These receptors were taken from an adult with an advanced solid tumor such as melanoma, head and neck, liver or kidney cancer.

The DNA for the CDR3 is TGCGCCAGCAGCCCGGAACAGGTAAATGGCTACACCTTC. Translated, it gives CASSPEQVNGYTF. This chain joins TRBV4-3 and TRBJ1-2; TRBD1 might be the D (5 bases). Per germline, CDR1 LGHNA and CDR2 YSLEER. V was pared by 4 bases and J by 6 bases, with 12 bases between. The CDR3 spans 13 residues.

The gene calls are TRBV28 and TRBJ1-2; D possibly corresponds to TRBD1 (5 bases). This CDR3 has 13 amino acids. Germline-derived CDR1 and CDR2 are MDHEN and SYDVKM. The ends were cut back, 2 bases at V and 8 bases at J, with 12 bases in the middle. The CDR3 loop reads CASSLGTDWGYTF. The CDR3 nucleotides read TGTGCCAGCAGTTTAGGGACCGACTGGGGCTACACCTTC.